This TCR beta chain was recovered during a study of blood T cells in healthy people across ages. The CDR3 length is 16 residues. Losses at the gene ends were 7 bases for V and 11 bases for J; bases not matched to a gene: 15. CDR1 and CDR2 from the germline V gene are MNHNY and SVGAGI (reference sequence). The use of a sample-barcoded 5' primer and a J-beta primer mix characterized a second PCR of roughly 7 to 12 cycles. TCRdb reprocessed the 5' RACE reads with MiXCR, giving one entry per CDR3 protein. The sample includes about 680,000 distinct CDR3 sequences, approximately 50% of them seen just once. Note on this clonotype: Antigen unknown.

General study results and limits: It was the long-lived donors that had more naive CD4+ cells and higher diversity than aged donors.

The receptor was isolated from a woman between 55 and 75 years old in good health. The chain links TRBV6-6 to TRBJ2-5; 14 bases line up with TRBD2. Sequenced input: blood. CDR3 region: CASTKLGTSGSYEQYF. The CDR3 DNA is TGTGCCAGCACCAAGCTGGGGACTAGCGGGAGTTATGAGCAGTACTTC.